The T cell receptor beta chain described here comes from a study of glioma-infiltrating T cells. The CDR3 extends over 15 amino acids. Germline assignment: CDR1 MGHRA and CDR2 YSYEKL. The V and J ends lost 9 bases and 6 bases, in that order; junction bases with no gene match: 10. The iRepertoire nested amplicon-rescue multiplex PCR amplified TCR alpha and beta CDR3s from RNA. One entry per CDR3 protein, called by TCRdb with MiXCR from the multiplex PCR reads. The data show about 130,000 distinct CDR3 sequences, with 20% to 25% seen just once and 25% to 30% held by the top ten. The source material was glioma tissue, nonneoplastic brain tissue, or PBMCs (not recorded which). This clonotype was obtained from a human donor with low-grade glioma or glioblastoma, undergoing nonglioma brain surgery, or in good health (not recorded which). The chain uses TRBV4-1 and TRBJ1-4, with 10 bases matching TRBD1. For the CDR3, the DNA is TGCGCCAGTGGACAGGGGGGACGGGCGGATGAAAAACTGTTTTTT. This codes for CASGQGGRADEKLFF.